This T cell receptor beta chain was identified during a study of CD8 T cells in Susac syndrome. CD8+ and CD4+ T cells from blood underwent TCR beta sequencing. A quantity of about 0.45 to 1 ug RNA underwent reverse transcription using random hexamers. TCR beta CDR3 was amplified by immunoSEQ multiplex PCR. This amplification extended across 54 Vbeta and 13 Jbeta segments. MiXCR was run by TCRdb on the immunoSEQ multiplex PCR reads, yielding one entry per CDR3 protein. The sample includes approximately 200,000 distinct CDR3 sequences, more than 90% seen only once; the top ten take 0.085% to 0.095%. This TCR was recovered from a human donor with multiple sclerosis. Sequencing was carried out using CD4+ T cells from PBMCs.

The CDR3, as DNA: TGTGCCAGCAGTTTAGAACCCTACTATGGCTACACCTTC. Encoded protein: CASSLEPYYGYTF. The J gene is TRBJ1-2, the V gene TRBV12-3 or TRBV12-4; D gene uncertain. The CDR3 totals 13 residues. Trimming shortened V by 1 base and J by 3 bases, and 6 bases separated the two germline ends.